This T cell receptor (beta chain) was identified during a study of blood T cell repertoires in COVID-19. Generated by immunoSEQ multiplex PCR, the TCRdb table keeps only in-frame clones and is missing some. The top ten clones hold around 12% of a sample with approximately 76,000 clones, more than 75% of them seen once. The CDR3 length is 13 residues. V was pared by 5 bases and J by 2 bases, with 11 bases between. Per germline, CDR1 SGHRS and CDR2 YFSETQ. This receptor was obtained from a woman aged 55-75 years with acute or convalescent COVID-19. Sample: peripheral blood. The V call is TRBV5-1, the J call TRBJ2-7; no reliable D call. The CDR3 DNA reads TGCGCCAGCAGATCGGTATCGGCCTACGAGCAGTACTTC. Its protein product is CASRSVSAYEQYF.